This is a list of T cell receptor beta chains from one sample in a study of radiation and T cells in renal cell carcinoma. Generated by immunoSEQ multiplex PCR, the TCRdb table keeps only in-frame clones and is missing some. The sample consists of about 43,000 clones, 65% to 85% of them appearing once. The sequencing used blood, collected from a patient whose treatment included radiotherapy and nephrectomy. Receptors were obtained from a woman in her seventies with renal cell carcinoma. Both conserved end residues are part of each CDR3.

v_call: TRBV10-2; cdr3_length: 13; cdr3_aa: CASRMEGLAVQYF
v_call: TRBV15; cdr3_length: 15; cdr3_aa: CATSRDLQYNSPLHF
v_call: TRBV9; cdr3_length: 16; cdr3_aa: CASSATGGDYNSPLHF
v_call: TRBV11-2; cdr3_length: 15; cdr3_aa: CASSLGDPGYNEQFF
v_call: TRBV4-3; cdr3_length: 17; cdr3_aa: CASSQDSGFGARYGYTF
v_call: TRBV6-5; cdr3_length: 15; cdr3_aa: CASRAPGGAGNTIYF
v_call: TRBV6-1; cdr3_length: 14; cdr3_aa: CASSGPPVKETQYF
v_call: TRBV6-1; cdr3_length: 18; cdr3_aa: CASSARPPRGLLNYGYTF
v_call: TRBV7-2; cdr3_length: 12; cdr3_aa: CASSLGYETQYF
v_call: TRBV19; cdr3_length: 15; cdr3_aa: CASLGQGGRTDTQYF
v_call: TRBV11-2; cdr3_length: 15; cdr3_aa: CASSDAGTANTEAFF
v_call: TRBV5-6; cdr3_length: 11; cdr3_aa: CASSRNSPLHF
v_call: TRBV11-3; cdr3_length: 15; cdr3_aa: CASSLGTSGGDEQFF
v_call: TRBV7-2; cdr3_length: 17; cdr3_aa: CASSKSSGGASYNEQFF
v_call: TRBV11-3; cdr3_length: 16; cdr3_aa: CASSQREAGGHNEQFF
v_call: TRBV5-5; cdr3_length: 16; cdr3_aa: CASSSRQPRGNSPLHF
v_call: TRBV7-2; cdr3_length: 16; cdr3_aa: CASSSRTSGIAYEQYF
v_call: TRBV7-9; cdr3_length: 15; cdr3_aa: CASSLQGSSGNTIYF
v_call: TRBV30; cdr3_length: 19; cdr3_aa: CAWSVRLSRTLAGGYEQYF
v_call: TRBV7-2; cdr3_length: 14; cdr3_aa: CASSPWANPNEQFF
v_call: TRBV10-3; cdr3_length: 14; cdr3_aa: CAISPGVSNYGYTF
v_call: TRBV27; cdr3_length: 13; cdr3_aa: CASSPTGAGEQYF
v_call: TRBV5-8; cdr3_length: 12; cdr3_aa: CASSLVVNEQFF
v_call: TRBV2; cdr3_length: 13; cdr3_aa: CASRTDLNTEAFF
v_call: TRBV6-1; cdr3_length: 14; cdr3_aa: CASKGPGRGYEQYF
v_call: TRBV7-3; cdr3_length: 10; cdr3_aa: CASSSYEQYF
v_call: TRBV4-2; cdr3_length: 16; cdr3_aa: CASSQGLAGTFGTQYF
v_call: TRBV4-2; cdr3_length: 16; cdr3_aa: CASSQVPGAYQETQYF
v_call: TRBV5-1; cdr3_length: 15; cdr3_aa: CASSLGDRRSYEQYF
v_call: TRBV6-5; cdr3_length: 15; cdr3_aa: CASSYSMSSGNTIYF
v_call: TRBV7-9; cdr3_length: 12; cdr3_aa: CASSLDDQPQHF
v_call: TRBV7-6; cdr3_length: 17; cdr3_aa: CASSLRASGRRTDTQYF
v_call: TRBV5-1; cdr3_length: 15; cdr3_aa: CASSESGTGAGEQFF
v_call: TRBV27; cdr3_length: 13; cdr3_aa: CASTHRAGQPQHF
v_call: TRBV10-3; cdr3_length: 13; cdr3_aa: CAISDFRTDTQYF
v_call: TRBV6-5; cdr3_length: 13; cdr3_aa: CASSLGQALEQYF
v_call: TRBV7-2; cdr3_length: 13; cdr3_aa: CASSQDGNQPQHF
v_call: TRBV2; cdr3_length: 13; cdr3_aa: CASSQTGATEAFF
v_call: TRBV19; cdr3_length: 14; cdr3_aa: CASTFQGGNQPQHF
v_call: TRBV13; cdr3_length: 12; cdr3_aa: CASSTQNYGYTF
v_call: TRBV7-3; cdr3_length: 13; cdr3_aa: CASSPQHTGELFF
v_call: TRBV5-4; cdr3_length: 14; cdr3_aa: CASSLMAGTYEQYF
v_call: TRBV6-6; cdr3_length: 14; cdr3_aa: CASSPRTGGNTIYF
v_call: TRBV13; cdr3_length: 20; cdr3_aa: CASSFSPLLRLRFINHGYTF
v_call: TRBV20-1; cdr3_length: 11; cdr3_aa: CSARVQGVSTF
v_call: TRBV5-5; cdr3_length: 16; cdr3_aa: CASSSSGLDANQPQHF
v_call: TRBV15; cdr3_length: 15; cdr3_aa: CATSRGTDSNQPQHF
v_call: TRBV2; cdr3_length: 15; cdr3_aa: CASRPEQGLNYGYTF
v_call: TRBV11-2; cdr3_length: 14; cdr3_aa: CATTWAGGFGELFF